The 32 T cell receptor beta chains reported below all come from one sample, sequenced in a study of T cell repertoires in cytomegalovirus infection. Antigens for these TCRs are unknown. TCRdb reprocessed the reads via MiXCR and lists one record per CDR3 protein. Here the sample spans some 920,000 distinct CDR3 sequences, 31% being singletons. The input for sequencing was cultured CD8+ T cells from PBMCs, taken from culture after CMV antigen stimulation. These receptors originate from a human donor in good health (CMV status not recorded). Some clones in this sample may be carry-over from other donors' samples.

The chain couples TRBV5-5 to TRBJ1-4; D is uncertain. From germline, CDR1 is SGHKS and CDR2 YYEKEE (reference sequence). This CDR3 contains 14 residues. V was pared by 4 bases and J by 3 bases, with 10 bases between. The chain's CDR3 is CASSPDSSNEKLFF. The DNA for the CDR3 is TGTGCCAGCAGCCCGGACTCTTCTAATGAAAAACTGTTTTTT.

The chain carries TRBV3-1 and TRBJ1-2, with D possibly matching TRBD1 (6 bases). V was cut by 1 base and J by 0 bases, with 9 bases left in between. Germline-derived CDR1 and CDR2 are LGHDT and YNNKEL (reference sequence). The CDR3 has 15 residues. As DNA, the CDR3 is TGTGCCAGCAGCCAAGCAGGGGCAACTAACTATGGCTACACCTTC. Its translation: CASSQAGATNYGYTF. Supplemented by reference TRBV3-1 and TRBJ1-2, the full variable domain reads DTAVSQTPKYLVTQMGNDKSIKCEQNLGHDTMYWYKQDSKKFLKIMFSYNNKELIINETVPNRFSPKSPDKAHLNLHINSLELGDSAVYFCASSQAGATNYGYTFGSGTRLTVV.

This clonotype has a handful of counts. The chain carries TRBV19 and TRBJ1-1; D unresolved. CDR1 LNHDA and CDR2 SQIVND come from the germline V gene (reference sequence). The V end was cut by 9 bases, the J end by 5 bases, with 13 bases between. The CDR3 runs to 12 residues. The CDR3 region has the DNA TGTGCCAGGAAAAGGGTTGGGACTGAAGCTTTCTTT. Translating gives CARKRVGTEAFF.

V gene TRBV28 combines with J gene TRBJ1-6; D is unresolved. CDR3 length: 11 residues. Trimming pared 4 bases from V and 11 bases from J, leaving 6 bases between. Germline V lookup: CDR1 MDHEN, CDR2 SYDVKM. CDR3: CASSSVAPLHF. In nucleotides, the CDR3 is TGTGCCAGCAGTTCGGTGGCACCCCTCCACTTT.

This clonotype showed up many times. The chain employs TRBV7-2 and TRBJ2-3, with 10 nucleotides matching TRBD2. The CDR3 is 17 residues long. With V trimmed by 5 bases and J by 2 bases, 10 bases remained unmatched. The germline V gene encodes CDR1 SGHTA and CDR2 FQGNSA. CDR3 in amino acids: CASSLRGLAQITDTQYF. The CDR3 DNA reads TGTGCCAGCAGCCTTAGGGGACTAGCGCAAATCACAGATACGCAGTATTTT. Full variable domain (outside the CDR3, taken from reference TRBV7-2 and TRBJ2-3): GAGVSQSPSNKVTEKGKDVELRCDPISGHTALYWYRQSLGQGLEFLIYFQGNSAPDKSGLPSDRFSAERTGGSVSTLTIQRTQQEDSAVYLCASSLRGLAQITDTQYFGPGTRLTVL.

The CDR3 here is CASSVSSGGAGEQFF. The CDR3 DNA sequence: TGTGCCAGCAGCGTAAGTAGCGGGGGGGCCGGTGAGCAGTTCTTC. The chain couples TRBV9 to TRBJ2-1; 11 bases align to TRBD2. This CDR3 has 15 residues. CDR1 and CDR2 (germline): SGDLS, YYNGEE. Trimming cost V 1 base and J 9 bases; bases outside gene matches: 6.

Worth noting for this clonotype: A much larger clone differs by one base, so this may be a read error. The chain has TRBV7-8 and TRBJ2-1, with D possibly being TRBD1 (5 bases). Germline CDR1 reads SGHVS; CDR2 reads FQNEAQ. This CDR3 region has 16 residues. The CDR3 is CANSPDTGIPYNEQFF. The CDR3 nucleotides read TGTGCCAACAGCCCCGACACAGGAATACCCTACAATGAGCAGTTCTTC. Supplemented by reference TRBV7-8 and TRBJ2-1, the full variable domain reads GAGVSQSPRYKVAKRGQDVALRCDPISGHVSLFWYQQALGQGPEFLTYFQNEAQLDKSGLPSDRFFAERPEGSVSTLKIQRTQQEDSAVYLCANSPDTGIPYNEQFFGPGTRLTVL.

The rearrangement joins TRBV12-3 or TRBV12-4 to TRBJ1-2; a possible D gene is TRBD1 (6 bases). V was pared by 5 bases and J by 4 bases, with 14 bases between. This CDR3 has 14 amino acids. CDR3 protein: CASSPTGLSYGYTF. CDR3 sequence (DNA): TGTGCCAGCAGTCCAACAGGGTTATCCTATGGCTACACCTTC.

This clonotype came up a few times. This sequence joins TRBV15 and TRBJ1-1; 7 nucleotides match TRBD1. CDR3 size: 14 residues. The J segment lost 6 bases and the V segment lost 5 bases, leaving 9 bases of the junction unmatched. Germline V gene lookup returns CDR1 LNHNV and CDR2 YYDKDF (reference sequence). The CDR3 nucleotides are TGTGCCACCAGCTCCCACAGGGGATCGGCTGAAGCTTTCTTT. Protein sequence: CATSSHRGSAEAFF.

About this clonotype itself: The junction departs from the called germline gene at one end, perhaps through a read error. J is TRBJ2-6 and V is TRBV7-6, with D unclear. Germline-derived CDR1 and CDR2 are SGHVS and FNYEAQ. The CDR3 totals 16 residues. CDR3 coding DNA: TGTGCCAGCAGCTTAGTTATGGATTCTGGGACCAACGTCCTGACTTTC. It codes for CASSLVMDSGTNVLTF.

The rearrangement links TRBV24-1 to TRBJ1-1, with D unresolved. Germline-derived CDR1 and CDR2 are KGHDR and SFDVKD. V was shortened by 5 bases and J by 4 bases, with 13 bases between the two germline ends. The CDR3 extends over 14 amino acids. The CDR3 spells CATSGSRTGTEAFF. DNA of the CDR3: TGTGCCACCAGTGGGTCCAGGACGGGCACTGAAGCTTTCTTT.

Many counts were recorded for this clonotype. The J gene is TRBJ1-1, the V gene TRBV19, with D uncertain. The ends were cut back, 3 bases at V and 2 bases at J, with 7 bases in the middle. The CDR3 extends over 13 amino acids. CDR1 is LNHDA, CDR2 SQIVND, per germline (reference sequence). The CDR3 reads CASSMWGNTEAFF. DNA for the CDR3: TGTGCCAGTAGTATGTGGGGAAACACTGAAGCTTTCTTT.

This clonotype showed up just a few times. The chain carries TRBV11-3 and TRBJ2-7; maybe TRBD2 (6 bases). Trimming pared 5 bases from V and 4 bases from J, leaving 9 bases between. The length of the CDR3 is 12 residues. The germline gives CDR1 SGHNT, CDR2 YENEEA. CDR3 sequence (DNA): TGTGCCAGCAGCCATCGGGGGTACGAGCAGTACTTC. The encoded protein is CASSHRGYEQYF.

The rearrangement uses TRBV6-6 and TRBJ2-7, with 12 bases fitting TRBD2. With 0 bases clipped from V and 1 base from J, the junction kept 7 bases outside the gene matches. This CDR3 has 18 residues. Germline CDR1 is MNHNY and CDR2 is SVGAGI (reference sequence). The CDR3 coding sequence is TGTGCCAGCAGTTACTCCCTAGCGGGGGGGCCGTCGTCCTACGAGCAGTACTTC. It is translated as CASSYSLAGGPSSYEQYF.

The chain combines TRBV7-4 with TRBJ2-6, with 11 bases that match TRBD1. Germline-derived CDR1 and CDR2 are SGHVT and SQSDAQ. CDR3 length: 16 residues. With V trimmed by 7 bases and J by 3 bases, 5 bases remained unmatched. The CDR3 here is CASNPGTGGGANVLTF. The CDR3 coding sequence is TGTGCCAGCAACCCTGGGACAGGGGGTGGGGCCAACGTCCTGACTTTC. The whole variable domain, remainder taken from reference TRBV7-4 and TRBJ2-6, is GAGVSQSPRYKVAKRGRDVALRCDSISGHVTLYWYRQTLGQGSEVLTYSQSDAQRDKSGRPSGRFSAERPERSVSTLKIQRTEQGDSAVYLCASNPGTGGGANVLTFGAGSRLTVL.

This clonotype was recorded a few times. This CDR3 reads CASSMGTGQETQYF. The CDR3 region has the DNA TGCGCCAGCAGCATGGGGACAGGGCAAGAGACCCAGTACTTC. J is TRBJ2-5 and V is TRBV5-1; TRBD1 matches 9 bases. Germline V gene sequence: CDR1 SGHRS, CDR2 YFSETQ. The CDR3 has 14 residues. Trimming at V came to 4 bases and at J to 2 bases, leaving 3 bases not matched to a gene.

This clonotype was detected a few times. This rearrangement joins TRBV6-1 to TRBJ1-5, with TRBD1 identical over 11 bases. Germline CDR1 MNHNS, CDR2 SASEGT. CDR3 length equals 16 residues. The ends lost 5 bases at V and 5 bases at J; junction bases unmatched: 8. DNA for the CDR3: TGTGCCAGCAGTCTCAGGGACAGGGGGTACGATCAGCCCCAGCATTTT. Translating gives CASSLRDRGYDQPQHF.

The chain couples TRBV14 to TRBJ2-7; 8 positions match TRBD2. Trimming cost V 4 bases and J 3 bases; bases outside gene matches: 5. This CDR3 spans 14 amino acids. Germline V gene lookup returns CDR1 SGHDN and CDR2 FVKESK. The CDR3 nucleotides are TGTGCCAGCAGCCCCGGGGGGGCCCTCTACGAGCAGTACGTC. It yields the protein CASSPGGALYEQYV.

This clonotype was detected many times. The chain employs TRBV7-6 and TRBJ2-5, with 9 bases that match TRBD2. V lost 7 bases and J lost 5; bases outside the gene matches: 17. This CDR3 has 17 residues. Germline V gene lookup returns CDR1 SGHVS and CDR2 FNYEAQ. For the CDR3, the DNA is TGTGCCAGCAACCCCGGGACTAGCCCGCCCGTAGTGGAGACCCAGTACTTC. Amino acid sequence: CASNPGTSPPVVETQYF.

This chain links TRBV29-1 with TRBJ1-2, with D possibly matching TRBD1 (5 bases). This CDR3 has 12 residues. The germline gives CDR1 SQVTM, CDR2 ANQGSEA. The V end lost 3 bases, the J end lost 6 bases, and 11 bases lay between the germline ends. The CDR3 is CSVERGLDGYTF. The CDR3 DNA reads TGCAGCGTTGAGAGGGGATTGGATGGCTACACCTTC.

A few counts support this clonotype. The chain joins TRBV2 to TRBJ2-2; D is ambiguous. The CDR3 totals 11 residues. Trimming removed 8 bases from V and 8 bases from J, with 9 bases in between. Per the germline V gene, CDR1 is SNHLY and CDR2 is FYNNEI. CDR3 loop: CASVLQGELFF. Written as DNA, the CDR3 is TGTGCCAGCGTTCTGCAAGGGGAGCTGTTTTTT.

This clonotype was seen only a few times. J is TRBJ1-4 and V is TRBV7-9; D gene uncertain. The CDR3 runs to 13 residues. V gave up 5 bases and J gave up 8 bases, with 12 bases separating them. Germline assignment: CDR1 SEHNR and CDR2 FQNEAQ (reference sequence). CDR3 protein: CASSPVYGEKLFF. The CDR3 DNA is TGTGCCAGCAGCCCGGTTTATGGAGAAAAACTGTTTTTT.

The gene calls are TRBV9 and TRBJ2-7, with TRBD1 matching 8 bases. The CDR3 spans 15 residues. The junction had 5 bases not matched to a gene; V was cut back by 0 bases and J by 3 bases. The germline V gene encodes CDR1 SGDLS and CDR2 YYNGEE. DNA of the CDR3: TGTGCCAGCAGCGTAGTTCCAGGGGGCAGCTACGAGCAGTACTTC. Its protein is CASSVVPGGSYEQYF.

V usage is TRBV19 and J usage is TRBJ1-6; D remains unclear. The CDR3 runs to 17 residues. Trimming took off 9 bases at V and 9 bases at J, with 27 bases between the two ends. Looked up from germline, CDR1 is LNHDA and CDR2 is SQIVND (reference sequence). CDR3 bases: TGTGCCAGATCAAACGCTCCACAGCCGGCGAAGCGTTCACCCCTCCACTTT. Amino acids: CARSNAPQPAKRSPLHF.

The CDR3 reads CSAYTGASFNQPQHF. CDR3 nucleotides: TGCAGTGCTTATACAGGTGCCAGCTTCAATCAGCCCCAGCATTTT. This sequence joins TRBV20-1 and TRBJ1-5, with D possibly TRBD1 on 5 matching bases. V lost 5 bases and J 3 bases, leaving 17 bases between the germline ends. CDR3 length: 15 residues. The germline V gene encodes CDR1 DFQATT and CDR2 SNEGSKA (reference sequence).

V and J are TRBV6-2 or TRBV6-3 and TRBJ2-1; the match to TRBD2 covers 8 bases. The length of the CDR3 is 19 residues. Germline loops: CDR1 MNHEY, CDR2 SVGEGT. After removal of 5 bases from V and 6 bases from J, the junction contained 21 bases not matched to a gene. CDR3 nucleotide sequence: TGTGCCAGCAGTCTACCTAGACTAGGCGTAAGCGGGGGCTTCAATGAGCAGTTCTTC. Amino acid sequence: CASSLPRLGVSGGFNEQFF.

There are many counts of this clonotype. The chain joins TRBV4-3 to TRBJ1-2; maybe TRBD1 (5 bases). Trimming cost V 0 bases and J 5 bases, with 16 bases left between them. There are 16 residues in the CDR3. Germline CDR1 reads LGHNA; CDR2 reads YSLEER. This CDR3 is CASSQDGGMVRYGYTF. The CDR3 DNA reads as TGCGCCAGCAGCCAAGATGGGGGGATGGTTCGGTATGGCTACACCTTC.

Worth noting for this clonotype: A much bigger clone sits one base away, suggesting this may be a read error. The chain combines TRBV7-6 with TRBJ1-1; no clear D. The germline V gene encodes CDR1 SGHVS and CDR2 FNYEAQ. V was trimmed by 1 base and J by 10 bases, leaving 13 bases between them. The length of the CDR3 is 13 residues. CDR3 DNA: TGTGCCAGCAGCTTAGGGGATTATAGTGGAGCTTTCTTT. This encodes CASSLGDYSGAFF.

The chain has TRBV4-1 and TRBJ2-1, with unresolved D. Trimming stripped 5 bases from V and 8 bases from J, with 13 bases between. Germline V lookup: CDR1 MGHRA, CDR2 YSYEKL. This CDR3 region has 13 residues. This CDR3 reads CASSYAVSDEQFF. The CDR3 coding sequence is TGCGCCAGCAGCTACGCGGTCAGCGATGAGCAGTTCTTC.

The chain is built from TRBV29-1 and TRBJ2-3; D is ambiguous. Deletions cut 4 bases from V and 5 bases from J, with 7 bases between. The germline V gene has CDR1 SQVTM and CDR2 ANQGSEA. There are 11 residues in the CDR3. CDR3 coding DNA: TGCAGCGTTGCAGCCGGAGATACGCAGTATTTT. Translated, it gives CSVAAGDTQYF.

The chain recombines TRBV13 with TRBJ2-5; 7 nucleotides align to TRBD1. J gave up 5 bases and V 1 base, and 7 bases lay outside the gene matches. Per the germline V gene, CDR1 is PRHDT and CDR2 is FYEKMQ (reference sequence). This CDR3 is 15 amino acids long. The CDR3 loop is CASSLDTGARETQYF. The CDR3 DNA sequence: TGTGCCAGCAGCTTAGATACAGGGGCGAGGGAGACCCAGTACTTC.

The CDR3: CASSLGDRGATDTQYF. CDR3 coding DNA: TGTGCCAGCAGCTTGGGGGACAGGGGAGCGACAGATACGCAGTATTTT. The V gene is TRBV5-4, the J gene TRBJ2-3, with 10 bases fitting TRBD1. The germline gives CDR1 SGHNT, CDR2 YYREEE (reference sequence). The CDR3 is 16 residues long. V trimming: 0 bases; J trimming: 3 bases; junction bases outside the gene matches: 4.